This passage covers 9 T cell receptor beta chains from one sample sequenced in a study of T-cell memory formation after mild COVID-19 (dated by TCRdb to 2020 to 2023). Library creation used 5' RACE. Instrument used: Illumina NovaSeq 6000. TCRdb reran the public reads through fastp at Q25 and MiXCR, keeping productive beta chains. Records with the same CDR3 protein are collapsed into one entry carrying the most frequent genes and DNA. Here the sample has 300,000 to 400,000 distinct CDR3 sequences; approximately 13% occur a single time. The biggest ten clones account for 20% to 25% of the sample. What was sequenced was PBMCs or a T cell subset sorted from them (not recorded which). These receptors came from a man aged 18-30 years who had mild COVID-19 (a few samples of this study predate the infection). The sample titles of this study are shuffled in the database, so cell type and time point are left out; the donor was told from shared clones.

This clonotype turned up a few times. The chain links TRBV5-1 to TRBJ2-5, with TRBD2 matching 8 bases. Looked up from germline, CDR1 is SGHRS and CDR2 is YFSETQ. V dropped 0 bases and J dropped 5; count of bases not matched to a gene: 9. The CDR3 has 16 residues. CDR3 protein: CASSLGPSGGGETQYF. The CDR3 region has the DNA TGCGCCAGCAGCTTGGGTCCCAGCGGGGGAGGCGAGACCCAGTACTTC.

As regards this clonotype: A much larger clone sits a single nucleotide away, making a read error possible. The chain has TRBV7-9 and TRBJ2-5; the D is unclear. The germline V gene encodes CDR1 SEHNR and CDR2 FQNEAQ (reference sequence). V gave up 5 bases and J gave up 5 bases, with 12 bases separating them. This CDR3 is built from 13 residues. This CDR3 is CASSPGVEETQYF. The CDR3 DNA reads as TGTGCCAGCAGCCCCGGAGTGGAGGAGACCCAGTACTTC.

There are a few counts of this clonotype. V usage is TRBV7-6 and J usage is TRBJ1-1; TRBD1 matches 10 bases. V was clipped by 0 bases and J by 2 bases; unmatched bases: 3. CDR1 and CDR2 from the germline V gene are SGHVS and FNYEAQ. The CDR3 is made up of 16 amino acids. The DNA of the CDR3 is TGTGCCAGCAGCTTAGCCCTGACAGGGGGCAACACTGAAGCTTTCTTT. It encodes CASSLALTGGNTEAFF.

This clonotype occurred a few times. This sequence joins TRBV7-9 and TRBJ2-3; TRBD2 matches at 14 bases. Trimming took 4 bases from V and 2 from J; bases not matched to a gene: 5. The CDR3 has 17 amino acids. Germline values: CDR1 SEHNR, CDR2 FQNEAQ (reference sequence). The CDR3 sequence: CASSSGLAGGYTDTQYF. DNA of the CDR3: TGTGCCAGCAGCTCCGGACTAGCGGGGGGTTACACAGATACGCAGTATTTT.

The chain joins TRBV3-1 to TRBJ2-7; D is undetermined. CDR1 is LGHDT, CDR2 YNNKEL, per germline (reference sequence). The CDR3 consists of 13 residues. The V gene lost 0 bases and the J gene lost 2 bases, with 5 bases spanning the gap. The CDR3 loop is CASSQELTYEQYF. For the CDR3, the DNA is TGTGCCAGCAGCCAAGAATTGACCTACGAGCAGTACTTC.

This clonotype appeared a few times. The chain carries TRBV20-1 and TRBJ2-5; TRBD1 agrees at 9 bases. The V gene's germline CDR1 is DFQATT and CDR2 SNEGSKA (reference sequence). The CDR3 has 16 amino acids. V lost 5 bases, J lost 4 bases, and 14 bases stayed unmatched. In DNA form, the CDR3 reads TGCAGTGCTCGCAAGGACAGGGGTACGCGCGTAGAGACCCAGTACTTC. Translated, it gives CSARKDRGTRVETQYF.

The sample holds a few counts of this clonotype. This chain connects TRBV18 to TRBJ2-1; D is possibly TRBD1 (6 bases). The CDR3 totals 15 residues. The V gene lost 2 bases and the J gene lost 5 bases, with 13 bases spanning the gap. Germline-derived CDR1 and CDR2 are KGHSH and LQKENI. CDR3 sequence: CASSPSHRADNEQFF. In nucleotides, the CDR3 is TGTGCCAGCTCACCAAGTCACAGGGCGGACAATGAGCAGTTCTTC. The full variable domain, in which reference TRBV18 and TRBJ2-1 provide the parts outside the CDR3, is NAGVMQNPRHLVRRRGQEARLRCSPMKGHSHVYWYRQLPEEGLKFMVYLQKENIIDESGMPKERFSAEFPKEGPSILRIQQVVRGDSAAYFCASSPSHRADNEQFFGPGTRLTVL.

The genes are TRBV7-3 and TRBJ2-6, with TRBD1 identical over 9 bases. This CDR3 spans 17 amino acids. The trim removed 5 bases at V and 0 bases at J, leaving 5 bases unmatched. Germline V lookup: CDR1 SGHTA, CDR2 FQGTGA. The CDR3 is CASSATGGLSGANVLTF. In DNA, the CDR3 is TGTGCCAGCAGCGCAACAGGGGGCCTCTCTGGGGCCAACGTCCTGACTTTC.

The gene calls are TRBV29-1 and TRBJ2-7; tentatively, D is TRBD1 (5 bases). CDR3 length equals 11 residues. Germline CDR1 reads SQVTM; CDR2 reads ANQGSEA. V was clipped by 6 bases and J by 2 bases, with 8 bases between them. DNA for the CDR3: TGCAGCGTCGAGACAGCCTACGAGCAGTACTTC. This sequence encodes CSVETAYEQYF.